The clone carrying this T cell receptor beta chain was seen a handful of times. Using its own MiXCR run on the 5' RACE reads, TCRdb lists one record per CDR3 protein. The profile shows 79,000 or so distinct CDR3 sequences, around 13% of them singletons. This entry comes from a study of early T cells in non-severe SARS-CoV-2 infection. With 7 bases removed from V and 0 bases from J, the gap between germline ends came to 19 bases. This CDR3 has 17 amino acids. From germline, CDR1 is MDHEN and CDR2 SYDVKM. The chain employs TRBV28 and TRBJ2-1, with D possibly being TRBD1 (6 bases). This TCR came from an adult who was a healthcare worker with PCR-confirmed SARS-CoV-2 infection or an uninfected control (not recorded which). The sequencing input was whole blood. CDR3 loop: CASKGRVGGSSYNEQFF. CDR3 bases: TGTGCCAGCAAGGGCAGGGTAGGGGGAAGCTCCTACAATGAGCAGTTCTTC.